The clone carrying this TCR beta chain was seen more than once but under ten times. Noted time point: persistent/refractory GD, antithyroid drugs over 5 years with positive TRAb. From RNA extracted from PBMCs, the TCR library was made. EDTA tubes received approximately 10 milliliters of collected peripheral blood. CDR3 regions were amplified by Arm-PCR using iRepertoire HTBI primers to build TCR beta libraries. TCRdb re-called the multiplex PCR reads with MiXCR, one entry per CDR3 protein. The sample lists a few hundred thousand distinct CDR3 sequences, around 22% occurring once. These data originate in a study of regulatory T cells in long-lasting Graves disease. The CDR3 spans 16 residues. Germline trimming cut 5 bases from V and 0 bases from J; bases unmatched to any gene: 9. Germline CDR1 is SGHTA and CDR2 is FQGNSA.

The specimen comprised peripheral blood mononuclear cells (PBMCs), sampled when the disease was refractory, from a patient treated with antithyroid drugs. This sequence joins TRBV7-2 and TRBJ2-7, with 8 positions matching TRBD2. The source is a female donor with Graves disease. The CDR3 sequence: CASSHQLAASSYEQYF. For the CDR3, the DNA is TGTGCCAGCAGCCACCAACTAGCGGCGAGCTCCTACGAGCAGTACTTC.